Below are 7 T cell receptor beta chains sequenced from a single sample in a study of response to subunit inactivated influenza vaccine. TCRdb itself ran the RT-PCR reads through MiXCR, one entry per CDR3 protein. This sample yields about 520,000 distinct CDR3 sequences, of which approximately 6.9% are seen a single time; less than 15% belongs to the top ten. The sample in question was PBMCs from blood, obtained around 25 months after vaccination. The receptors were sampled from a man between 50 and 70 years old who received an inactivated influenza vaccine.

V gene TRBV10-3 combines with J gene TRBJ1-2; 7 bases map to TRBD1. The V gene's germline CDR1 is ENHRY and CDR2 SYGVKD. This CDR3 spans 10 amino acids. V was clipped by 10 bases and J by 6 bases; unmatched bases: 2. CDR3 region: CASGQDGYTF. CDR3 nucleotides: TGTGCCAGCGGACAGGATGGCTACACCTTC.

V is TRBV28 and J is TRBJ1-2; 9 bases are a match to TRBD1. With 5 bases clipped from V and 4 bases from J, the junction kept 8 bases outside the gene matches. The CDR3 loop spans 15 amino acids. Germline CDR1 and CDR2: MDHEN and SYDVKM. CDR3 DNA sequence: TGTGCCAGCAGTGTACGACAGGGGGTAGGCTATGGCTACACCTTC. Its protein is CASSVRQGVGYGYTF.

This clonotype was recorded many times. The rearrangement joins TRBV10-3 to TRBJ2-2, with 8 bases that match TRBD2. The CDR3 consists of 15 residues. Germline CDR1 and CDR2: ENHRY and SYGVKD. The J segment lost 5 bases and the V segment lost 8 bases, leaving 10 bases of the junction unmatched. CDR3 region: CAIPVQRELTGELFF. As DNA, the CDR3 is TGTGCCATCCCTGTTCAGCGGGAGTTAACCGGGGAGCTGTTTTTT.

Concerning this clonotype itself: Just one base apart from a much larger clone, this may be a read error. This rearrangement joins TRBV20-1 to TRBJ2-1, with TRBD2 as a possible D gene (6 bases). CDR3 length: 20 residues. Germline CDR1 is DFQATT and CDR2 is SNEGSKA (reference sequence). Written as DNA, the CDR3 is TGCAGTGCTAGAGATGGAGGTAGCGGAGTTCCCCCAGTCCCGCACAAAGAGCAGTTCTTC. Translation: CSARDGGSGVPPVPHKEQFF.

The chain joins TRBV2 to TRBJ2-7; weak D call: TRBD2 (5 bases). The CDR3 loop spans 14 amino acids. The V gene's germline CDR1 is SNHLY and CDR2 FYNNEI. Trimming left V 4 bases short and J 3 bases short, with 13 bases between. The CDR3 sequence is CASSVRGMGYEQYF. CDR3 in DNA: TGTGCCAGCAGTGTAAGAGGGATGGGCTACGAGCAGTACTTC.

This CDR3 is CSANPIRENTIYF. The CDR3, as DNA: TGCAGTGCAAACCCAATTAGGGAAAACACCATATATTTT. The V and J genes are TRBV20-1 and TRBJ1-3; D call uncertain. This CDR3 spans 13 amino acids. Trimming cost V 6 bases and J 6 bases, with 15 bases left between them. The V gene's germline CDR1 is DFQATT and CDR2 SNEGSKA (reference sequence).

This clonotype was observed at least ten times. The chain combines TRBV4-2 with TRBJ2-1; D is undetermined. The CDR3 totals 12 residues. V lost 0 bases and J 7 bases, leaving 4 bases between the germline ends. Germline CDR1 reads LGHNA; CDR2 reads YNFKEQ. The CDR3 DNA sequence: TGTGCCAGCAGCCAAGAGTGGAATGAGCAGTTCTTC. It is translated as CASSQEWNEQFF.